This T cell receptor beta chain was retrieved from a study of blood T cell repertoires in COVID-19. About the research overall: The United States, Italy and Spain provided the acute and convalescent COVID-19 samples. T cells, B-cell-depleted T cells, or PBMCs provided the cDNA or gDNA that served as material.

Authors' processing steps: Amplified reference gene primers provided the basis for estimating nucleated cell counts. The method was immunoSEQ multiplex PCR; TCRdb's version includes in-frame clones alone and lacks a portion of them. V, J and clone size reflect that table, while D and trimming were determined from the DNA. The table lists about 120,000 clones, 80% to 90% of them singletons. Germline CDR1 and CDR2: LNHNV and YYDKDF (reference sequence). This CDR3 has 21 amino acids. With V trimmed by 2 bases and J by 5 bases, 20 bases remained unmatched. Material for sequencing was peripheral blood. The sequence came from a human donor in a cohort sampled during active COVID-19. The chain combines TRBV15 with TRBJ2-5; TRBD2 aligns across 13 bases. The CDR3 spells CATSRPHGLAGVVALWETQYF. DNA for the CDR3: TGTGCCACCAGCAGACCCCACGGACTAGCGGGAGTGGTTGCGTTGTGGGAGACCCAGTACTTC.